These T cell receptor beta chains were read from a single sample in a study of technical replicates of blood from a few donors. Only in-frame clones appear in the TCRdb table, and some are missing; sequencing was by immunoSEQ multiplex PCR. The data contain roughly 100,000 clones, 95% to 97% of them seen just once; the ten biggest clones take up 0.36%. The source material was T cells isolated from PBMCs. The receptor set was obtained from a human donor in good health. The CDR3 runs from the conserved cysteine through the conserved F or W. D genes are given only for firm matches. Expanded clones are given a class, and other clones once, few, many or no size at all.

J gene,clone size,V gene,D gene,CDR3 DNA,CDR3 protein
TRBJ1-5,.,TRBV9,TRBD1,TGTGCCAGCACCATTAGCGGGACAGCGCTCTATGGCAATCAGCCCCAGCATTTT,CASTISGTALYGNQPQHF
TRBJ1-1,few,TRBV2,.,TGTGCCAGCAGTCAAACTTATAGCGCTGAAGCTTTCTTT,CASSQTYSAEAFF
TRBJ2-1,.,TRBV19,TRBD2,TGTGCCAGTAGTTTCGCGGGAGATTACAATGAGCAGTTCTTC,CASSFAGDYNEQFF
TRBJ2-2,.,TRBV9,.,TGTGCCAGCAGCGGAGAGAACACCGGGGAGCTGTTTTTT,CASSGENTGELFF
TRBJ1-1,.,TRBV5-5,.,TGTGCCAGCAGCGGTTTACAGGGCGCGAACACTGAAGCTTTCTTT,CASSGLQGANTEAFF
TRBJ2-1,.,TRBV6-1,TRBD1,TGTGCCAGCAGTGAATCAAGGACAGGGATTGGGAATGAGCAGTTCTTC,CASSESRTGIGNEQFF
TRBJ2-7,.,TRBV2,TRBD2,TGTGCCAGCACGCAGCGGGGAACCTACGAGCAATACTTC,CASTQRGTYEQYF
TRBJ1-5,.,TRBV6-5,.,TGTGCCAGCAGTGAGTTGAGGGCGGGTCAGCCCCAGCATTTT,CASSELRAGQPQHF
TRBJ1-1,.,TRBV5-1,.,TGCGCCAGCAGCCGGGGCGGGGGCGAGACTGAAGCTTTCTTT,CASSRGGGETEAFF
TRBJ2-1,.,TRBV6-1,TRBD1,TGTGCCAGCAGTGTCCGGGACAGGGATTTCGATGAGCAGTTCTTC,CASSVRDRDFDEQFF
TRBJ1-1,once,TRBV6-5,.,TGTGCCAGCAGTTACTCGGTAGGGGGAACTGAAGCTTTCTTT,CASSYSVGGTEAFF
TRBJ2-3,.,TRBV2,TRBD2,TGTGCCAGCAGTGAACGTAGGACTAGCGGGAGGGTCACAGATACGCAGTATTTT,CASSERRTSGRVTDTQYF
TRBJ1-1,.,TRBV4-3,.,TGCGCCAGCAGCCAAATTCAGGGCCGCACTGAAGCTTTCTTT,CASSQIQGRTEAFF
TRBJ2-7,.,TRBV28,TRBD1,TGTGCCAGCAGTTTTGGGACAGGAGCCTACGAGCAGTACTTC,CASSFGTGAYEQYF
TRBJ2-3,.,TRBV6-1,.,TGTGCCAGCACTTCCCACGCCAGAGATACGCAGTATTTT,CASTSHARDTQYF
TRBJ2-5,.,TRBV6-5,TRBD2,TGTGCCAGCAAGCCCAGCGGGAGTGCAGAGACCCAGTACTTC,CASKPSGSAETQYF
TRBJ2-1,.,TRBV2,TRBD1,TGTGCCAGCACTCCCCCCGGGACAGTTTTAATACTTGAGCAGTTCTTC,CASTPPGTVLILEQFF
TRBJ2-1,.,TRBV7-9,.,TGTGCCAGCAGCTTAGCTTCTCTAGCACCCTACAATGAGCAGTTCTTC,CASSLASLAPYNEQFF
TRBJ2-7,.,TRBV7-9,.,TGTGCCAGCAGCTTAAGTCAGGACTCCCCCTACGAGCAGTACTTC,CASSLSQDSPYEQYF
TRBJ2-1,.,TRBV28,.,TGTGCCAGCACCAAGGGCTATAGCGGATCCTACAATGAGCAGTTCTTC,CASTKGYSGSYNEQFF